This T cell receptor beta chain was sequenced in a study of T-cell reconstitution after alpha-beta-depleted transplantation in children. Preparation of the TCRbeta library involved a method that used unique molecular identifiers. Using its own MiXCR run on the PCR reads, TCRdb lists one record per CDR3 protein. The sample shows more than 200,000 distinct CDR3 sequences, around a sixth of them seen only once. J was trimmed by 4 bases and V by 5 bases; bases with no gene match: 4. CDR1 is KGHSH, CDR2 LQKENI, per germline. There are 14 residues in the CDR3. This clonotype showed up just a few times. The sequence derives from a male patient between 2 and 15 years old who had a stem cell transplant for acute lymphoblastic leukemia, so the T cells may come from the graft donor. Sequenced material: PBMCs, mostly from graft donor cells, taken 360 days after TCRalphabeta/CD19-depleted stem cell transplant. The chain carries TRBV18 and TRBJ1-1; TRBD1 agrees at 10 bases. The CDR3 DNA reads TGTGCCAGCTCAGCGGACAGGGGGGGCACTGAAGCTTTCTTT. The encoded protein is CASSADRGGTEAFF.